What follows are 5 T cell receptor beta chains derived from one specimen sequenced in a study of CD8+CD57+ T cells in acquired aplastic anemia. It was patients with CD8+CD57+ cell expansion by flow cytometry who were chosen for sequencing. It was genomic DNA that served as the template for profiling TCR beta VDJ and CDR3. TCRdb called the reads again in MiXCR, with one record for every CDR3 protein. The sample holds 200,000 to 300,000 distinct CDR3 sequences, approximately 82% seen once. Material: sorted CD4+, CD8+, or CD8+CD57+ T cells (not recorded which) from PBMCs. Every receptor here comes from a human donor with aplastic anemia.

This sequence joins TRBV11-2 and TRBJ2-3; D gene ambiguous. V was cut by 5 bases and J by 7 bases, with 13 bases left in between. Germline CDR1 and CDR2: SGHAT and FQNNGV. The CDR3 is 13 residues long. The CDR3 region has the DNA TGTGCCAGCAGCACCGGGCAGCACTATACGCAGTATTTT. This translates into CASSTGQHYTQYF.

Regarding this clonotype: A read error may produce the germline difference seen at one junction end. The chain uses TRBV5-8 and TRBJ2-5; a weak D match, TRBD1 (5 bases). CDR3 length: 13 residues. Germline V lookup: CDR1 SGHTS, CDR2 YDEGEE. The CDR3 spells CASSFTGEETQSF. The CDR3, as DNA: TGTGCCAGCAGCTTTACAGGCGAAGAGACCCAGTCCTTC.

J is TRBJ2-3 and V is TRBV5-4; 8 bases agree with TRBD2. J gave up 6 bases and V 6 bases, and 15 bases lay outside the gene matches. The CDR3 is 16 residues long. The V gene's germline CDR1 is SGHNT and CDR2 YYREEE (reference sequence). CDR3 coding DNA: TGTGCCAGCACCGACGGCCTGGCGGGGGGCAGGGATACGCAGTATTTT. This encodes CASTDGLAGGRDTQYF.

This clonotype was found a few times. The chain has TRBV7-2 and TRBJ1-6; D is possibly TRBD1 (6 bases). The length of the CDR3 is 16 residues. In germline, CDR1 is SGHTA, CDR2 FQGNSA. V was clipped by 0 bases and J by 10 bases, with 16 bases between them. The CDR3 DNA follows: TGTGCCAGCAGCTTAGCGCGAGGGCAGGGGAGCTCACCCCTCCACTTT. This gives the protein CASSLARGQGSSPLHF.

Points on this clonotype: The CDR3 ends on some other residue instead of the conserved phenylalanine or tryptophan, so this is likely a read error. The DNA is left out, because the CDR3 cannot be placed on it with certainty; the CDR3 is given as TCRdb lists it. The chain recombines TRBV7-9 with TRBJ2-3. With termini counted, the CDR3 has 13 amino acids. The germline V gene encodes CDR1 SEHNR and CDR2 FQNEAQ (reference sequence). CDR3 amino acids: CASGDEGTDTNDV.